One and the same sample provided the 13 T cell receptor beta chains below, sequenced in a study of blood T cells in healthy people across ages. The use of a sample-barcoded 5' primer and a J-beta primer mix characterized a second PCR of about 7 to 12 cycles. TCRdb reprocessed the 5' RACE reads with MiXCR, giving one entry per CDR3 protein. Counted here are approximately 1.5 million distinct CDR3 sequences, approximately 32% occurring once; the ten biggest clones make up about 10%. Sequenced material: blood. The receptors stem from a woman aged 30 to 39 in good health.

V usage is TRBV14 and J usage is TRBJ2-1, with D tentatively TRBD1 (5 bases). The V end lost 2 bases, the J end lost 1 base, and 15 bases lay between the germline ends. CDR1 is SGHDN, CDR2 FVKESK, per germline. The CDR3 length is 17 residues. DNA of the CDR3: TGTGCCAGCAGCCAAAGGGGCAGCCCGATTTCCTACAATGAGCAGTTCTTC. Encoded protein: CASSQRGSPISYNEQFF.

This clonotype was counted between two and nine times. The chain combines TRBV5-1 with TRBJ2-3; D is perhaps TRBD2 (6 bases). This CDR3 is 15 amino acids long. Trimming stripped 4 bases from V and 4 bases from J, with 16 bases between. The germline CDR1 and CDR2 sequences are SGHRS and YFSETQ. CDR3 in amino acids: CASSVSETSPDTQYF. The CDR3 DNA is TGCGCCAGCAGCGTTTCTGAGACTAGTCCAGATACGCAGTATTTT.

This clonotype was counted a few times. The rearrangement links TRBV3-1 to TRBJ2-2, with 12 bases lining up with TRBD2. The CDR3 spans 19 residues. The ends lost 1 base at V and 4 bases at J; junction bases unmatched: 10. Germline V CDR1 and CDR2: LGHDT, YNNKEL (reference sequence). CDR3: CASSQVRLAGGPSTGELFF. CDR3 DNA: TGTGCCAGCAGCCAAGTACGGCTAGCGGGAGGGCCAAGCACCGGGGAGCTGTTTTTT.

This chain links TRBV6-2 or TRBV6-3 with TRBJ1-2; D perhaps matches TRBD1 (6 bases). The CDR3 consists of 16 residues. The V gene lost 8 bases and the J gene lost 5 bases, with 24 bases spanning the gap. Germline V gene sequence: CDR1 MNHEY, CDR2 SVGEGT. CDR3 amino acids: CASLRGPRGSKYGYTF. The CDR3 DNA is TGTGCCAGCCTAAGGGGCCCCAGGGGATCGAAGTATGGCTACACCTTC.

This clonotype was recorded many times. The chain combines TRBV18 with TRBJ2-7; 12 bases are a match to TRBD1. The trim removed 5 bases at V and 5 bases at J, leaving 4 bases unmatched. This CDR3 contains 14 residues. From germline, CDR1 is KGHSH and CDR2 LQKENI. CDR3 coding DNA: TGTGCCAGCTCAGCCGGGACAGGGGGCGACGAGCAGTACTTC. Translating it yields CASSAGTGGDEQYF. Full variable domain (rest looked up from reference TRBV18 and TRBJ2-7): NAGVMQNPRHLVRRRGQEARLRCSPMKGHSHVYWYRQLPEEGLKFMVYLQKENIIDESGMPKERFSAEFPKEGPSILRIQQVVRGDSAAYFCASSAGTGGDEQYFGPGTRLTVT.

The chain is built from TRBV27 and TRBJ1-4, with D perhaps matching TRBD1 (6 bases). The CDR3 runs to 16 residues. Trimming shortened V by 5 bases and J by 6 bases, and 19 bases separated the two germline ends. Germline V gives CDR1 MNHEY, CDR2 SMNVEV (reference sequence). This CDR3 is CASSQGGTGHDEKLFF. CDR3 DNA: TGTGCCAGCAGTCAAGGGGGGACTGGACATGATGAAAAACTGTTTTTT.

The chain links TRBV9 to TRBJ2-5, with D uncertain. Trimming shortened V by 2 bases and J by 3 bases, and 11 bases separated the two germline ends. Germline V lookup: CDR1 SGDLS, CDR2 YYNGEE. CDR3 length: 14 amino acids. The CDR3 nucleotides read TGTGCCAGCAGCGTGGGTAGGGTAAAAGAGACCCAGTACTTC. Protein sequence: CASSVGRVKETQYF.

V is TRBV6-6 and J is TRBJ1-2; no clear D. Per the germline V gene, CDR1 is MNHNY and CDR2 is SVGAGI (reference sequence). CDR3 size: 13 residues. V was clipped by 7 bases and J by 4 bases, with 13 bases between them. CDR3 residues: CASTANRFYGYTF. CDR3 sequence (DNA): TGTGCCAGCACCGCTAACAGATTCTATGGCTACACCTTC.

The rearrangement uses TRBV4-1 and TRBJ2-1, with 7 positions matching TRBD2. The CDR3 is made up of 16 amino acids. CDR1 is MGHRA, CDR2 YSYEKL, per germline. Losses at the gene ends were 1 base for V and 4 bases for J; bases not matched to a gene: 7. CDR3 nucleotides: TGCGCCAGCAGCCAAGTTGGGCGGGGGAATTACAATGAGCAGTTCTTC. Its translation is CASSQVGRGNYNEQFF.

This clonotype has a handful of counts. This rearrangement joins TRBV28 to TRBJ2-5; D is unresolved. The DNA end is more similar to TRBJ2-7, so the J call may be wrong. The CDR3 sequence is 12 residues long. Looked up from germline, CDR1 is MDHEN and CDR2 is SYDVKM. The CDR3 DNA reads TGTGCCAGCAGGACACCTACCAACGAGCAGTACTTC. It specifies CASRTPTNEQYF.

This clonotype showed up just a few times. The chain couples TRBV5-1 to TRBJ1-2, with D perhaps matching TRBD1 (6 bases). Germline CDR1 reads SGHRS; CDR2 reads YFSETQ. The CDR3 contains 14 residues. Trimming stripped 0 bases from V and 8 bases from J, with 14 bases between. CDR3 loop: CASSLAGDKTGYTF. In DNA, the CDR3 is TGCGCCAGCAGCTTGGCCGGGGACAAGACGGGCTACACCTTC. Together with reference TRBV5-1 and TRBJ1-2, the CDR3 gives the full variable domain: KAGVTQTPRYLIKTRGQQVTLSCSPISGHRSVSWYQQTPGQGLQFLFEYFSETQRNKGNFPGRFSGRQFSNSRSEMNVSTLELGDSALYLCASSLAGDKTGYTFGSGTRLTVV.

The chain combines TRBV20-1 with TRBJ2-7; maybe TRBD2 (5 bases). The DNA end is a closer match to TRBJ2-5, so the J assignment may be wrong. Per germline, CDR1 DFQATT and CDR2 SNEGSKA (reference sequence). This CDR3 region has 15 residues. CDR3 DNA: TGCAGTGCCCCGGTCAGCGGACGACAAAGTGAGACCCAGTACTTC. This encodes CSAPVSGRQSETQYF.

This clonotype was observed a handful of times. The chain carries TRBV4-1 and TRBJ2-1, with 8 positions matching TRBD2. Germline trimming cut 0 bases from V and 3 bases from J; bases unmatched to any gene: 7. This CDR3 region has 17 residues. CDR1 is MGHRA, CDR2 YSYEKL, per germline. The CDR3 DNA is TGCGCCAGCAGCCAAGATTCAGGCGGGGGGTTCTACAATGAGCAGTTCTTC. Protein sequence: CASSQDSGGGFYNEQFF.